A single sample is the source of the 8 T cell receptor beta chains below, sequenced in a study of CD8 T cells in Susac syndrome. A quantity of about 0.5 to 1 ug RNA underwent reverse transcription using random hexamers. Via MiXCR, TCRdb re-called the immunoSEQ multiplex PCR reads, giving one row per CDR3 protein. The sample includes 200,000 or so distinct CDR3 sequences, 90% to 95% seen only once; the top ten take 0.093%. The sample comprised CD4+ T cells from PBMCs. The receptor set was obtained from a human donor with multiple sclerosis.

The chain carries TRBV11-2 and TRBJ1-1, with TRBD1 matching 8 bases. The V gene end was trimmed by 5 bases and the J gene end by 11 bases; junction bases not matched to a gene: 10. CDR1 SGHAT and CDR2 FQNNGV come from the germline V gene. This CDR3 comprises 13 residues. In DNA, the CDR3 is TGTGCCAGCAGCACGGGGACAGGCCTAGGTGCTTTCTTT. It yields the protein CASSTGTGLGAFF.

The V gene is TRBV3-1, the J gene TRBJ1-4, with D hard to call. From germline, CDR1 is LGHDT and CDR2 YNNKEL (reference sequence). V shed 3 bases and J shed 0 bases, with 5 bases lying between them. This CDR3 region has 14 residues. In DNA, the CDR3 is TGTGCCAGCAGCCACCTCGCAACTAATGAAAAACTGTTTTTT. Protein sequence: CASSHLATNEKLFF.

The chain links TRBV5-1 to TRBJ2-5; weak D call: TRBD1 (6 bases). Germline CDR1 and CDR2: SGHRS and YFSETQ. The length of the CDR3 is 16 residues. Trimming cost V 4 bases and J 5 bases, with 21 bases left between them. Here the CDR3 reads CASSLGTSQGRETQYF. DNA of the CDR3: TGCGCCAGCAGCCTAGGAACCTCACAGGGTCGGGAGACCCAGTACTTC.

The chain links TRBV20-1 to TRBJ1-2; possible D gene TRBD1, 6 bases. The CDR3 sequence is 15 residues long. The V gene lost 5 bases and the J gene lost 6 bases, with 22 bases spanning the gap. Per germline, CDR1 DFQATT and CDR2 SNEGSKA (reference sequence). The CDR3 coding sequence is TGCAGTGCTGATGCAGGGGCAATTCCTTATGATGGCTACACCTTC. Translation: CSADAGAIPYDGYTF.

The rearrangement uses TRBV2 and TRBJ2-3; D perhaps matches TRBD1 (6 bases). The CDR3 extends over 14 amino acids. The germline CDR1 and CDR2 sequences are SNHLY and FYNNEI. V lost 5 bases, J lost 0 bases, and 9 bases lay in between. The CDR3 is CASSIQGSTDTQYF. DNA for the CDR3: TGTGCCAGCAGTATACAGGGAAGCACAGATACGCAGTATTTT.

This chain joins TRBV30 and TRBJ2-3, with no clear D. This CDR3 has 15 amino acids. V was pared by 2 bases and J by 2 bases, with 14 bases between. CDR1 is GTSNPN and CDR2 is SVGIG in the germline V gene (reference sequence). CDR3 sequence: CAWSHGEADTDTQYF. The CDR3 DNA reads as TGTGCCTGGAGTCACGGAGAGGCCGACACAGATACGCAGTATTTT.

CDR3 in amino acids: CASSQDSRGAGEQFF. The CDR3, as DNA: TGTGCCAGCAGCCAAGACTCTCGAGGGGCGGGGGAGCAGTTCTTC. The chain links TRBV14 to TRBJ2-1, with a weak D call TRBD2 (6 bases). Between the trimmed V and J ends, which lost 0 bases and 10 bases, there was a span of 16 bases. This CDR3 has 15 amino acids. Germline CDR1 SGHDN, CDR2 FVKESK.

This CDR3 is CASSLNRNTEAFF. CDR3 sequence (DNA): TGTGCCAGCAGTTTGAACAGGAACACTGAAGCTTTCTTT. The chain joins TRBV27 to TRBJ1-1; D not certain. CDR1 is MNHEY and CDR2 is SMNVEV in the germline V gene (reference sequence). The CDR3 has 13 amino acids. Between the trimmed V and J ends, which lost 3 bases and 1 base, there was a span of 6 bases.